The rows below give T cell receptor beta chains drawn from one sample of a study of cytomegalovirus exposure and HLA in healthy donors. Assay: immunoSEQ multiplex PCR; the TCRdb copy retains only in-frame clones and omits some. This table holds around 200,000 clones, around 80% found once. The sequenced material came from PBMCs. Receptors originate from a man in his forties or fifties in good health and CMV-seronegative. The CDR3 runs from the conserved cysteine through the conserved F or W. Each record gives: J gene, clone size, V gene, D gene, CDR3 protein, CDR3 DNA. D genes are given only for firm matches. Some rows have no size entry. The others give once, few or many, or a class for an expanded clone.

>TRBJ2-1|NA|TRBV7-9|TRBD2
CASSSTSGAEQFF
TGTGCCAGCAGCTCTACGAGCGGGGCTGAGCAGTTCTTC
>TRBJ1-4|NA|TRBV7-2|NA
CASSSGARGEKLFF
TGTGCCAGCAGCTCAGGGGCGCGAGGTGAAAAACTGTTTTTT
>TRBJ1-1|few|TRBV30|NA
CAWSIHLNTEAFF
TGTGCCTGGAGTATACATTTGAACACTGAAGCTTTCTTT
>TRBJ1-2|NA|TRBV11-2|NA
CASSPGQGLYGYTF
TGTGCCAGCAGCCCGGGTCAGGGTCTCTATGGCTACACCTTC
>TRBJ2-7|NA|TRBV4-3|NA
CASSQDARDGYEQYF
TGCGCCAGCAGCCAAGATGCCCGGGATGGGTACGAGCAGTACTTC
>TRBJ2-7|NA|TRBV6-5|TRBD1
CASKRQGDSHEQYF
TGTGCCAGCAAAAGACAGGGGGACTCGCACGAGCAGTACTTC
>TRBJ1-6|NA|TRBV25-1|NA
CASSEGRGNSPLHF
TGTGCCAGCAGTGAGGGCAGGGGAAATTCACCCCTCCACTTT
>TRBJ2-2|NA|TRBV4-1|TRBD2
CASSQGTSYGELFF
TGCGCCAGCAGCCAGGGGACTAGCTACGGGGAGCTGTTTTTT
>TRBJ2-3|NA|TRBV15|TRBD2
CATSRASGRAADTQYF
TGTGCCACCAGCAGAGCCAGCGGGAGGGCCGCAGATACGCAGTATTTT
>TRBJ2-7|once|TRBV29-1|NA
CSVGGEYSYEQYF
TGCAGCGTTGGGGGGGAATACTCCTACGAGCAGTACTTC